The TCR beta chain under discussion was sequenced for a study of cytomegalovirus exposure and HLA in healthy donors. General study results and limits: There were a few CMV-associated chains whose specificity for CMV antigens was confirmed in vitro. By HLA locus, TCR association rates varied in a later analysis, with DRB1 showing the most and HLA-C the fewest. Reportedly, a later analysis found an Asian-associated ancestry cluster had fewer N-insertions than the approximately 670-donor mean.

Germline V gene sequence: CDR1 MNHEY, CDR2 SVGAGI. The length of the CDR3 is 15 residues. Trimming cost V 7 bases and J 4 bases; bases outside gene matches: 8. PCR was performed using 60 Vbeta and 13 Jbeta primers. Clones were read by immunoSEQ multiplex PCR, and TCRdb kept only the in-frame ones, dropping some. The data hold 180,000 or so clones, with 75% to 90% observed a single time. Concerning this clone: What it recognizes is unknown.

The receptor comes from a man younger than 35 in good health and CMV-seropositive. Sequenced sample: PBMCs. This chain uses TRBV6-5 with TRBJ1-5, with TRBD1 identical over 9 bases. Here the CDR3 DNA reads TGTGCCAGCATAAGGGGGGACAGGGAGAATCAGCCCCAGCATTTT. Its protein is CASIRGDRENQPQHF.